These 30 T cell receptor beta chains originate from one sample sequenced in a study of T-cell reconstitution after alpha-beta-depleted transplantation in children. Unique molecular identifiers were incorporated when the TCRbeta library was constructed. TCRdb recomputed calls from the PCR reads with MiXCR, one row per CDR3 protein. The data hold a few hundred thousand distinct CDR3 sequences, with roughly 9.5% observed a single time. Sequences were derived from PBMCs from the stem cell graft donor, sampled from the stem cell graft. The source of these receptors is a human donor who donated a stem cell graft to a child with SCID.

V and J are TRBV5-1 and TRBJ2-6; D is undetermined. The CDR3 has 15 residues. Trimming cost V 0 bases and J 0 bases, with 4 bases left between them. Germline values: CDR1 SGHRS, CDR2 YFSETQ. The CDR3 sequence: CASSLALSGANVLTF. The CDR3 nucleotides are TGCGCCAGCAGCTTGGCCCTCTCTGGGGCCAACGTCCTGACTTTC.

CDR3 sequence reads: CASSLEKGPTDTQYF. DNA of the CDR3: TGTGCCAGCAGCCTAGAGAAGGGTCCCACAGATACGCAGTATTTT. The J gene is TRBJ2-3, the V gene TRBV14; D unresolved. The CDR3 length is 15 residues. Germline lookup yields CDR1 SGHDN and CDR2 FVKESK. V lost 4 bases to trimming and J lost 2 bases, with 13 bases between them.

This clonotype was observed a handful of times. The J gene is TRBJ1-4, the V gene TRBV12-3 or TRBV12-4; 7 bases map to TRBD1. The V gene end was trimmed by 5 bases and the J gene end by 4 bases; junction bases not matched to a gene: 7. CDR3 length: 15 amino acids. The CDR3: CASSPRDSVNEKLFF. CDR3 nucleotides: TGTGCCAGCAGTCCCCGGGACAGTGTTAATGAAAAACTGTTTTTT.

This chain uses TRBV6-5 with TRBJ2-1; 8 bases align to TRBD2. In germline, CDR1 is MNHEY, CDR2 SVGAGI. CDR3 length equals 16 residues. The V gene end was trimmed by 1 base and the J gene end by 7 bases; junction bases not matched to a gene: 9. Written as DNA, the CDR3 is TGTGCCAGCAGTTACTTTCCCGGGGGGGCCGGGAATGAGCAGTTCTTC. It encodes CASSYFPGGAGNEQFF.

The chain links TRBV4-2 to TRBJ2-1; D remains unclear. V lost 0 bases and J lost 5, with 14 bases in between. Germline loops: CDR1 LGHNA, CDR2 YNFKEQ. There are 16 residues in the CDR3. For the CDR3, the DNA is TGTGCCAGCAGCCAAGACGCCCTTCCTCCAAACAATGAGCAGTTCTTC. Translating gives CASSQDALPPNNEQFF.

This clonotype showed up many times. The V and J genes are TRBV7-2 and TRBJ2-7; D is perhaps TRBD1 or TRBD2 (5 bases each). The length of the CDR3 is 15 residues. The V gene lost 5 bases and the J gene lost 3 bases, with 17 bases spanning the gap. Germline-derived CDR1 and CDR2 are SGHTA and FQGNSA. This CDR3 reads CASSPTWGRIYEQYF. As DNA, the CDR3 is TGTGCCAGCAGCCCGACCTGGGGACGGATCTACGAGCAGTACTTC.

This clonotype was observed many times. This sequence joins TRBV29-1 and TRBJ2-2; no reliable D call. CDR1 and CDR2 (germline): SQVTM, ANQGSEA. CDR3 length: 12 amino acids. The CDR3 DNA reads as TGCAGTCTTTTATTAAACACCGGGGAGCTGTTTTTT. It specifies CSLLLNTGELFF.

This clonotype was seen only a few times. V is TRBV10-1 and J is TRBJ2-4; TRBD2 might be the D (5 bases). The CDR3 loop spans 16 amino acids. Germline V CDR1 and CDR2: WNHNN, SYGVQD (reference sequence). Trimming removed 0 bases at V and 3 bases at J, with 12 bases between. CDR3 coding DNA: TGCGCCAGCAGTGAGTCGAGGGCATCAGGCAAAAACATTCAGTACTTC. It specifies CASSESRASGKNIQYF.

V gene TRBV4-1 combines with J gene TRBJ1-1, with D perhaps matching TRBD1 (6 bases). The CDR3 extends over 15 amino acids. Germline V gene sequence: CDR1 MGHRA, CDR2 YSYEKL. The V end was cut by 3 bases, the J end by 4 bases, with 15 bases between. The CDR3 coding sequence is TGCGCCAGCAGCCATGCTAGGGGGAGAGGCACTGAAGCTTTCTTT. This gives the protein CASSHARGRGTEAFF.

This clonotype has ten or more counts. This chain uses TRBV5-8 with TRBJ2-7; D not resolved. Germline CDR1 and CDR2: SGHTS and YDEGEE. CDR3 length: 15 amino acids. V was shortened by 4 bases and J by 0 bases, with 14 bases between the two germline ends. The CDR3 region has the DNA TGTGCCAGCAGCCCGGCGGCTACCCTCTCCTACGAGCAGTACTTC. Residues: CASSPAATLSYEQYF.

This clonotype was recorded many times. This rearrangement joins TRBV5-8 to TRBJ2-7; no clear D gene. CDR3 length: 13 residues. V lost 0 bases and J 3 bases, leaving 7 bases between the germline ends. Germline V gene lookup returns CDR1 SGHTS and CDR2 YDEGEE. This CDR3 reads CASSLAQYYEQYF. The CDR3 nucleotides are TGTGCCAGCAGCTTGGCCCAATACTACGAGCAGTACTTC.

In this sample, this clonotype turned up many times. The chain recombines TRBV5-8 with TRBJ1-4, with D uncertain. The germline CDR1 and CDR2 sequences are SGHTS and YDEGEE. Trimming pared 4 bases from V and 5 bases from J, leaving 15 bases between. The CDR3 length is 15 residues. The CDR3 DNA reads as TGTGCCAGCAGCATACTAGACTTTGGCAATGAAAAACTGTTTTTT. Translation: CASSILDFGNEKLFF.

This chain joins TRBV2 and TRBJ2-5, with D perhaps matching TRBD1 (5 bases). Trimming left V 9 bases short and J 9 bases short, with 11 bases between. Germline V gene lookup returns CDR1 SNHLY and CDR2 FYNNEI. The CDR3 length is 10 residues. The CDR3 nucleotides read TGTGCCAGTTCAGGGCCAGCCCAGTACTTC. Amino acids: CASSGPAQYF.

This clonotype was seen a few times. This CDR3 reads CASSDRPVNTEAFF. DNA for the CDR3: TGTGCCAGCTCCGATCGGCCGGTGAACACTGAAGCTTTCTTT. The chain couples TRBV7-2 to TRBJ1-1; D gene unclear. V lost 8 bases and J lost 0, with 13 bases in between. There are 14 residues in the CDR3. Germline V gene data show CDR1 as SGHTA and CDR2 as FQGNSA.

The chain joins TRBV12-3 or TRBV12-4 to TRBJ2-3; TRBD2 might be the D (6 bases). Trimming left V 8 bases short and J 2 bases short, with 20 bases between. This CDR3 spans 16 amino acids. DNA for the CDR3: TGTGCCAGCGGCCCGCCGGGACGGGGGTACACAGATACGCAGTATTTT. Its protein product is CASGPPGRGYTDTQYF.

This clonotype was counted only a few times. This chain joins TRBV24-1 and TRBJ2-7; TRBD2 agrees at 7 bases. The germline gives CDR1 KGHDR, CDR2 SFDVKD. Trimming took 4 bases from V and 9 from J; bases not matched to a gene: 14. The CDR3 totals 15 residues. CDR3 sequence reads: CATSETGTNAVGQYF. The DNA for the CDR3 is TGTGCCACCAGTGAAACCGGGACTAACGCCGTCGGGCAGTACTTC.

This clonotype was detected only a few times. The V and J genes are TRBV11-2 and TRBJ2-1; D possibly corresponds to TRBD2 (5 bases). V lost 5 bases, J lost 1 base, and 9 bases lay in between. Germline V gene lookup returns CDR1 SGHAT and CDR2 FQNNGV. This CDR3 is 14 amino acids long. The DNA of the CDR3 is TGTGCCAGCAGCACTAGTCCTTCCTACAATGAGCAGTTCTTC. Translation: CASSTSPSYNEQFF.

This clonotype was detected only a few times. The chain carries TRBV5-6 and TRBJ2-7; D unresolved. Germline assignment: CDR1 SGHDT and CDR2 YYEEEE. The CDR3 consists of 13 residues. V was shortened by 0 bases and J by 3 bases, with 7 bases between the two germline ends. The CDR3 nucleotides are TGTGCCAGCAGCTTGGACAGATACTACGAGCAGTACTTC. Its translation: CASSLDRYYEQYF.

This clonotype was detected only a few times. CDR3 nucleotides: TGCAGTGCTAGAGTGGGGACGCGGCAGGGTAATAATTCACCCCTCCACTTT. This sequence encodes CSARVGTRQGNNSPLHF. The genes are TRBV20-1 and TRBJ1-6; possible D gene TRBD1, 5 bases. In germline, CDR1 is DFQATT, CDR2 SNEGSKA (reference sequence). Trimming took off 1 base at V and 5 bases at J, with 18 bases between the two ends. This CDR3 contains 17 residues.

Only a few counts were recorded for this clonotype. This chain connects TRBV12-3 or TRBV12-4 to TRBJ2-5; TRBD2 is a possible D gene (6 bases). The V gene lost 3 bases and the J gene lost 7 bases, with 12 bases spanning the gap. The CDR3 is 13 amino acids. As DNA, the CDR3 is TGTGCCAGCAGTTTGGCGGGACCGGGGACCCAGTACTTC. This gives the protein CASSLAGPGTQYF.

A few counts support this clonotype. The chain recombines TRBV20-1 with TRBJ2-1; 9 bases map to TRBD2. CDR3 length: 17 residues. Germline CDR1 is DFQATT and CDR2 is SNEGSKA (reference sequence). With 2 bases clipped from V and 0 bases from J, the junction kept 8 bases outside the gene matches. The CDR3: CSARWRGAGGSYNEQFF. The CDR3 DNA sequence: TGCAGTGCTAGATGGCGGGGAGCGGGGGGCTCCTACAATGAGCAGTTCTTC.

This clonotype was seen at least ten times. DNA of the CDR3: TGCGCCAGCAGCTTGGACAGGGGGTTTAGTGAGCAGTTCTTC. Translation: CASSLDRGFSEQFF. The rearrangement uses TRBV5-1 and TRBJ2-1; 8 nucleotides align to TRBD1. J gave up 9 bases and V 0 bases, and 5 bases lay outside the gene matches. This CDR3 comprises 14 residues. Germline values: CDR1 SGHRS, CDR2 YFSETQ.

This clonotype was found a few times. V is TRBV12-3 or TRBV12-4 and J is TRBJ2-3; TRBD2 matches 11 bases. The CDR3 length is 16 residues. V lost 6 bases to trimming and J lost 8 bases; unmatched junction nucleotides: 13. The CDR3 spells CASRPAVAGGEGTQYF. CDR3 in DNA: TGTGCCAGCAGACCCGCCGTAGCGGGGGGGGAGGGTACGCAGTATTTT.

Regarding this clonotype: One junction end does not reproduce the germline sequence, and a read error may be involved. The rearrangement uses TRBV27 and TRBJ1-1, with 9 bases identical to TRBD1. CDR3 length: 15 residues. Germline assignment: CDR1 MNHEY and CDR2 SMNVEV (reference sequence). The CDR3 region has the DNA TGTGCCAGCAGTCTATCGACAGGGGGTAACACTGAAGCTTTCTTT. Translation: CASSLSTGGNTEAFF.

This clonotype was counted ten times or more. The chain joins TRBV28 to TRBJ1-6, with 9 bases that match TRBD1. The germline CDR1 and CDR2 sequences are MDHEN and SYDVKM. CDR3 size: 14 residues. V shed 6 bases and J 7 bases; nucleotides not matched to a gene: 4. The CDR3 sequence: CASSRGQGNSPLHF. The CDR3 DNA is TGTGCCAGCAGCCGTGGACAGGGGAATTCACCCCTCCACTTT.

This clonotype was detected many times. V is TRBV12-3 or TRBV12-4 and J is TRBJ2-2; D possibly uses TRBD1 or TRBD2 (5 bases each). The CDR3 has 14 amino acids. V was shortened by 6 bases and J by 1 base, with 9 bases between the two germline ends. This CDR3 is CASRGTVNTGELFF. CDR3 nucleotides: TGTGCCAGCAGGGGGACGGTGAACACCGGGGAGCTGTTTTTT.

This clonotype was detected a few times. This chain uses TRBV6-2 or TRBV6-3 with TRBJ1-5; no reliable D call. This CDR3 is built from 16 residues. V lost 7 bases and J lost 0, with 16 bases in between. Per germline, CDR1 MNHEY and CDR2 SVGEGT. Here the CDR3 reads CASTGRWGTSNQPQHF. The CDR3 region has the DNA TGTGCCAGCACCGGCCGATGGGGAACTAGCAATCAGCCCCAGCATTTT.

This clonotype was found a few times. This sequence joins TRBV14 and TRBJ1-1; D remains ambiguous. Germline V gene lookup returns CDR1 SGHDN and CDR2 FVKESK. The CDR3 runs to 15 residues. Trimming left V 0 bases short and J 5 bases short, with 13 bases between. Here the CDR3 reads CASSQDLTEWTEAFF. DNA for the CDR3: TGTGCCAGCAGCCAAGATCTAACGGAGTGGACTGAAGCTTTCTTT.

This clonotype has a count of ten or more. The chain couples TRBV29-1 to TRBJ2-5; D not resolved. V was shortened by 5 bases and J by 1 base, with 5 bases between the two germline ends. Germline values: CDR1 SQVTM, CDR2 ANQGSEA. This CDR3 has 11 amino acids. Written as DNA, the CDR3 is TGCAGCGTTTTTCTCCAAGAGACCCAGTACTTC. Translating gives CSVFLQETQYF.

The sample holds many counts of this clonotype. The chain links TRBV5-1 to TRBJ2-1; D may be TRBD2 (6 bases). V was shortened by 0 bases and J by 0 bases, with 7 bases between the two germline ends. The CDR3 loop spans 15 amino acids. Looked up from germline, CDR1 is SGHRS and CDR2 is YFSETQ. The CDR3 nucleotides read TGCGCCAGCAGCTTGGAACTAGCCTCCTACAATGAGCAGTTCTTC. Residues: CASSLELASYNEQFF.